The clone carrying this T cell receptor (beta chain) was detected only a few times. These data come from a study of blood T cell repertoires in COVID-19. Germline assignment: CDR1 LNHDA and CDR2 SQIVND (reference sequence). V lost 7 bases and J 4 bases, leaving 14 bases between the germline ends. The CDR3 spans 14 residues. The repertoire was sequenced with immunoSEQ multiplex PCR; TCRdb's copy has only in-frame clones and lacks some. The sample contains a few hundred thousand clones, over 75% of which appear only once. The source is a woman aged 18-29 years who had been exposed to COVID-19. The chain recombines TRBV19 with TRBJ1-5, with TRBD1 as a possible D gene (5 bases). The specimen sequenced was PBMCs or T cells enriched from blood (not recorded which). CDR3 sequence: CASTLTGGNQPQHF. Written as DNA, the CDR3 is TGTGCCAGTACCCTAACCGGGGGGAATCAGCCCCAGCATTTT.